Listed below are T cell receptor beta chains from one sample, sequenced in a study of T cells after somatic rescue of genetic block. Libraries were prepared by immunoSEQ multiplex PCR; TCRdb keeps only in-frame clonotypes and omits some of them. This table has approximately 71,000 clones, 85% to 95% appearing once. Sequencing was carried out using peripheral blood mononuclear cells (PBMCs). These receptors all stem from a man in his forties. Each CDR3 is given with its conserved first and last residue. The D gene is left open where the match is weak. Size is stated for part of the rows, as once, few or many counts, or as a class when the clone is expanded.

v_call,d_call,clone_size,j_call,cdr3_aa,cdr3_nt
TRBV2,TRBD1,-,TRBJ1-6,CASSDSMGQGGSPLHF,TGTGCCAGCAGTGATAGCATGGGACAGGGGGGTTCACCCCTCCACTTT
TRBV11-2,TRBD1,-,TRBJ2-2,CASSLDLSRQGGELFF,TGTGCCAGCAGCTTAGATCTTTCAAGACAGGGCGGGGAGCTGTTTTTT
TRBV19,-,-,TRBJ2-6,CASCTSGANVLTF,TGTGCCAGCTGTACCTCTGGGGCCAACGTCCTGACTTTC
TRBV6-5,-,-,TRBJ2-1,CASRSGTSRGEQFF,TGTGCCAGCAGATCCGGGACGAGCAGAGGTGAGCAGTTCTTC
TRBV10-1,-,-,TRBJ2-1,CASSAGPRWEQFF,TGCGCCAGCAGCGCAGGACCTAGGTGGGAGCAGTTCTTC
TRBV5-8,TRBD1,-,TRBJ2-7,CASSLGQGIYEQYF,TGTGCCAGCAGCTTAGGACAGGGGATCTACGAGCAGTACTTC
TRBV30,-,-,TRBJ2-7,CAWAQGRGSYEQYF,TGTGCCTGGGCCCAGGGGAGGGGCTCCTACGAGCAGTACTTC
TRBV9,-,-,TRBJ1-2,CASSANRDGYTF,TGTGCCAGCAGCGCTAACAGAGATGGCTACACCTTC
TRBV6-5,-,-,TRBJ1-1,CASSEPGMNTEAFF,TGTGCCAGCAGCGAACCGGGCATGAACACTGAAGCTTTCTTT
TRBV10-3,-,once,TRBJ2-7,CAIGGGVEGSYEQYF,TGTGCCATCGGGGGTGGAGTCGAGGGGTCCTACGAGCAGTACTTC
TRBV27,TRBD1,-,TRBJ1-1,CASRDDRGMNTEAFF,TGTGCCAGCAGGGATGACAGGGGAATGAACACTGAAGCTTTCTTT
TRBV30,-,once,TRBJ2-3,CAWRTGAADTQYF,TGTGCCTGGCGTACTGGGGCCGCGGATACGCAGTATTTT
TRBV10-3,-,-,TRBJ2-7,CAISEGTVYEQYF,TGTGCCATCAGTGAGGGCACAGTATACGAGCAGTACTTC
TRBV28,-,-,TRBJ1-5,CASSFPRHSNQPQHF,TGTGCCAGCAGTTTTCCCAGGCATAGCAATCAGCCCCAGCATTTT
TRBV13,TRBD2,once,TRBJ2-1,CASSLEGLGGVQGTLNEQFF,TGTGCCAGCAGCTTAGAAGGACTTGGGGGGGTCCAGGGTACCCTCAATGAGCAGTTCTTC
TRBV10-1,-,-,TRBJ2-3,CASSRTENTDTQYF,TGCGCCAGCTCTAGGACGGAAAACACAGATACGCAGTATTTT
TRBV7-6,-,-,TRBJ2-2,CASSLAAGTGELFF,TGTGCCAGCAGCTTGGCAGCCGGGACCGGGGAGCTGTTTTTT
TRBV9,TRBD1,once,TRBJ1-3,CASRPPGGSGNTIYF,TGTGCCAGCAGACCCCCAGGGGGCTCTGGAAACACCATATATTTT
TRBV7-9,TRBD1,-,TRBJ1-1,CASRARTGGAEAFF,TGTGCCAGCAGAGCTCGGACAGGGGGGGCTGAAGCTTTCTTT
TRBV5-1,-,-,TRBJ2-3,CASSPSTDTQYF,TGCGCCAGCTCACCTAGCACAGATACGCAGTATTTT
TRBV11-3,-,-,TRBJ1-1,CASSFTTNTEAFF,TGTGCCAGCAGCTTTACAACTAACACTGAAGCTTTCTTT
TRBV21-1,-,-,TRBJ2-7,CASSKERGWRGPKEQYF,TGTGCCAGCAGCAAAGAGAGGGGTTGGAGGGGCCCGAAGGAGCAGTACTTC
TRBV4-2,TRBD1,-,TRBJ1-5,CASSRPDRAVHQPQHF,TGTGCCAGCAGCCGTCCTGACAGGGCGGTTCATCAGCCCCAGCATTTT
TRBV27,-,once,TRBJ2-6,CASSQKWLSGANVLTF,TGTGCCAGCAGCCAGAAATGGTTGTCGGGGGCCAACGTCCTGACTTTC
TRBV2,TRBD2,once,TRBJ2-3,CASTSTSAISTDTQYF,TGTGCCAGCACCTCGACTAGCGCAATCTCCACAGATACGCAGTATTTT
TRBV21-1,-,-,TRBJ2-1,CASSKVDRGHSEQFF,TGTGCCAGCAGCAAAGTGGACAGGGGGCACAGTGAGCAGTTCTTC
TRBV4-2,TRBD2,-,TRBJ2-7,CASSQRGDGAYEQYF,TGTGCCAGCAGCCAACGGGGGGACGGGGCCTACGAGCAGTACTTC
TRBV10-1,TRBD2,-,TRBJ2-1,CASSEGTSGIGFF,TGCGCCAGCAGTGAGGGGACTAGCGGGATAGGGTTCTTC
TRBV6-1,-,-,TRBJ2-5,CASSEWGRGNQETQYF,TGTGCCAGCAGTGAATGGGGACGGGGGAACCAAGAGACCCAGTACTTC
TRBV11-2,TRBD1,-,TRBJ1-1,CASSVNRGPPEAFF,TGTGCCAGCAGCGTAAACAGGGGGCCGCCTGAAGCTTTCTTT
TRBV4-2,TRBD1,-,TRBJ1-4,CASSQGRTGDGTNEKLFF,TGTGCCAGCAGCCAAGGCCGAACAGGGGATGGAACTAATGAAAAACTGTTTTTT
TRBV28,TRBD2,-,TRBJ2-5,CASTLVGRAGETQYF,TGTGCCAGCACCCTAGTGGGGAGGGCCGGTGAGACCCAGTACTTC
TRBV15,-,-,TRBJ2-7,CATSRNRGDNEQYF,TGTGCCACCAGCAGAAATCGGGGGGACAACGAGCAGTACTTC
TRBV12-5,-,-,TRBJ2-7,CASGLSPVSYEQYF,TGTGCTAGTGGTTTGAGTCCAGTATCCTACGAGCAGTACTTC
TRBV6-5,TRBD1,-,TRBJ1-2,CASSPGGRGYTF,TGTGCCAGCAGTCCAGGGGGCAGAGGCTACACCTTC
TRBV13,TRBD2,-,TRBJ2-3,CASSSNSGGAVDTQYF,TGTGCCAGCAGCTCCAATAGCGGGGGGGCCGTAGATACGCAGTATTTT
TRBV4-1,-,-,TRBJ1-1,CASSQLAGRKMNTEAFF,TGCGCCAGCAGCCAGCTGGCGGGACGCAAAATGAACACTGAAGCTTTCTTT
TRBV13,TRBD1,-,TRBJ1-6,CASSSRQGNNSPLHF,TGTGCCAGCAGCTCCCGACAGGGCAATAATTCACCCCTCCACTTT
TRBV28,-,-,TRBJ2-7,CASSPTYEQYF,TGTGCCAGCAGTCCGACCTACGAGCAGTACTTC
TRBV2,TRBD1,-,TRBJ1-5,CASSPPGTGPNQPQHF,TGTGCCAGCAGTCCACCCGGGACAGGGCCCAATCAGCCCCAGCATTTT
TRBV19,TRBD2,-,TRBJ2-1,CASSRSGTSGRNEQFF,TGTGCCAGTAGTAGGTCCGGGACTAGCGGGAGAAATGAGCAGTTCTTC
TRBV5-1,-,-,TRBJ2-6,CASSLQSGANVLTF,TGCGCCAGCAGCTTACAGTCTGGGGCCAACGTCCTGACTTTC
TRBV15,-,-,TRBJ2-7,CATSILTRGSYEQYF,TGTGCCACCAGCATCCTAACACGGGGATCCTACGAGCAGTACTTC
TRBV19,-,once,TRBJ1-1,CASSIRGYRNTEAFF,TGTGCCAGTAGTATAAGGGGGTACAGGAACACTGAAGCTTTCTTT
TRBV9,-,once,TRBJ2-7,CASSVEQGYEQYF,TGTGCCAGCAGCGTAGAACAGGGCTACGAGCAGTACTTC